The 22 T cell receptor beta chains given below trace back to one sample, sequenced in a study of neurological immune-mediated disorders. Each CDR3 protein is one row after TCRdb ran MiXCR on the 5' RACE reads. The profile shows 45,000 to 65,000 distinct CDR3 sequences, less than 5% of them singletons. Sequenced: PBMCs. The receptors were sampled from a man between 50 and 59 years old with multiple sclerosis.

This clonotype was recorded a few times. V and J are TRBV4-1 and TRBJ2-3; TRBD1 matches at 7 bases. The V gene's germline CDR1 is MGHRA and CDR2 YSYEKL. With V trimmed by 0 bases and J by 3 bases, 6 bases remained unmatched. The CDR3 totals 16 residues. This chain's CDR3 is CASSQDDRAVTDTQYF. Here the CDR3 DNA reads TGCGCCAGCAGCCAAGATGACAGGGCGGTGACAGATACGCAGTATTTT.

This clonotype has more than one count but fewer than ten. Possible read error: a much larger clone is one base away. The rearrangement uses TRBV3-1 and TRBJ1-1, with D unresolved. This CDR3 comprises 13 residues. V was cut by 4 bases and J by 11 bases, with 17 bases left in between. Germline assignment: CDR1 LGHDT and CDR2 YNNKEL (reference sequence). DNA of the CDR3: TGTGCCAGCAGCCCAGAAACAACCCAAGGGGCTTTCTTT. Translation: CASSPETTQGAFF.

This chain connects TRBV28 to TRBJ1-5, with TRBD1 matching over 10 bases. J lost 8 bases, V lost 5 bases, and 6 bases had no gene match. Germline CDR1 MDHEN, CDR2 SYDVKM. The CDR3 sequence is 14 residues long. This CDR3 is CASSPTGGAEPQHF. The CDR3 DNA follows: TGTGCCAGCAGTCCGACAGGGGGCGCTGAGCCCCAGCATTTT.

J is TRBJ1-1 and V is TRBV10-2; 12 bases are shared with TRBD1. CDR1 and CDR2 from the germline V gene are WSHSY and SAAADI. The CDR3 extends over 14 amino acids. V shed 5 bases and J 11 bases; nucleotides not matched to a gene: 9. The CDR3 nucleotides read TGCGCCAGCAGTTATCCGGGACAGGGGGCGCGGGCTTTCTTT. It codes for CASSYPGQGARAFF.

This clonotype was found many times. The chain couples TRBV5-1 to TRBJ2-7, with 8 bases fitting TRBD1. The junction had 11 bases not matched to a gene; V was cut back by 7 bases and J by 2 bases. The CDR3 is 15 amino acids. The germline CDR1 and CDR2 sequences are SGHRS and YFSETQ. The CDR3, as DNA: TGCGCCAGCCATTACCCGGGACAGGAGGCCTACGAGCAGTACTTC. This encodes CASHYPGQEAYEQYF.

This chain joins TRBV5-1 and TRBJ2-7; possibly TRBD1 for D (6 bases). The CDR3 is made up of 13 amino acids. The germline V and J ends were trimmed by 0 bases and 5 bases, with 9 bases remaining between them. Germline V gene sequence: CDR1 SGHRS, CDR2 YFSETQ. DNA for the CDR3: TGCGCCAGCAGCTTGGAACAGGGAAACGAGCAGTACTTC. This gives the protein CASSLEQGNEQYF.

This clonotype was observed many times. The J gene is TRBJ1-3, the V gene TRBV28, with TRBD1 as a possible D gene (5 bases). Germline V gene lookup returns CDR1 MDHEN and CDR2 SYDVKM. The ends were cut back, 2 bases at V and 0 bases at J, with 11 bases in the middle. CDR3 length: 16 amino acids. The CDR3 DNA follows: TGTGCCAGCAGTTTACCGGGACTGATCTCTGGAAACACCATATATTTT. It is translated as CASSLPGLISGNTIYF.

This clonotype was seen ten or more times. The CDR3 DNA is TGTGCCAGCAGCTCGACAGGGGGGCCTAACTATGGCTACACCTTC. Translated, it gives CASSSTGGPNYGYTF. V is TRBV7-2 and J is TRBJ1-2, with 9 bases identical to TRBD1. The CDR3 contains 15 residues. The ends lost 4 bases at V and 0 bases at J; junction bases unmatched: 3. The germline gives CDR1 SGHTA, CDR2 FQGNSA.

This clonotype appeared many times. The chain has TRBV18 and TRBJ2-1; 11 bases align to TRBD2. The germline V gene encodes CDR1 KGHSH and CDR2 LQKENI. The V gene end was trimmed by 2 bases and the J gene end by 6 bases; junction bases not matched to a gene: 6. The CDR3 loop spans 16 amino acids. The CDR3 loop reads CASSPTQLAGVNEQFF. CDR3 sequence (DNA): TGTGCCAGCTCACCAACGCAACTAGCGGGAGTCAATGAGCAGTTCTTC. Full variable domain (missing parts from reference TRBV18 and TRBJ2-1): NAGVMQNPRHLVRRRGQEARLRCSPMKGHSHVYWYRQLPEEGLKFMVYLQKENIIDESGMPKERFSAEFPKEGPSILRIQQVVRGDSAAYFCASSPTQLAGVNEQFFGPGTRLTVL.

In this sample, this clonotype turned up many times. The chain joins TRBV12-3 or TRBV12-4 to TRBJ2-7; no reliable D call. V lost 5 bases and J 3 bases, leaving 8 bases between the germline ends. This CDR3 contains 12 residues. CDR3 amino acids: CASSTTSYEQYF. The CDR3 DNA follows: TGTGCCAGCAGTACGACAAGCTACGAGCAGTACTTC.

This clonotype was counted at least ten times. The rearrangement joins TRBV29-1 to TRBJ2-7; 14 bases line up with TRBD2. CDR1 is SQVTM and CDR2 is ANQGSEA in the germline V gene. Trimming removed 3 bases from V and 5 bases from J; junction bases left unmatched: 9. The CDR3 runs to 16 residues. CDR3 nucleotides: TGCAGCGTTGAGGGGGGACTAGCGGGAGTCCCCGACGAGCAGTACTTC. Residues: CSVEGGLAGVPDEQYF.

This clonotype has ten or more counts. V is TRBV28 and J is TRBJ2-1; D may correspond to TRBD1 or TRBD2 (6 bases each). V lost 2 bases and J lost 6, with 14 bases in between. This CDR3 is built from 15 residues. The germline V gene encodes CDR1 MDHEN and CDR2 SYDVKM. In nucleotides, the CDR3 is TGTGCCAGCAGTTTAGGGGGGCGCCTCCGCAATGAGCAGTTCTTC. This gives the protein CASSLGGRLRNEQFF.

This clonotype came up many times. The rearrangement joins TRBV5-1 to TRBJ2-3; perhaps D is TRBD1 or TRBD2 (5 bases each). Trimming cost V 0 bases and J 4 bases, with 9 bases left between them. This CDR3 region has 14 residues. CDR1 and CDR2 (germline): SGHRS, YFSETQ. As DNA, the CDR3 is TGCGCCAGCAGCTTGGCGGGGCCCCCAGATACGCAGTATTTT. This translates into CASSLAGPPDTQYF.

With respect to this clonotype: A much larger clone differs from this one at a single base, so this may be a read error. V gene TRBV7-3 combines with J gene TRBJ2-3, with unresolved D. CDR1 is SGHTA, CDR2 FQGTGA, per germline. V lost 8 bases to trimming and J lost 1 base, with 13 bases between them. The length of the CDR3 is 14 residues. CDR3 sequence (DNA): TGTGCCAGCTCTCGCAGCCTGCGCACAGATACGCAGTATTTT. Its translation is CASSRSLRTDTQYF.

There are many counts of this clonotype. The chain links TRBV5-6 to TRBJ1-1, with 7 bases lining up with TRBD1. Germline V gives CDR1 SGHDT, CDR2 YYEEEE. CDR3 length equals 16 residues. V lost 1 base to trimming and J lost 4 bases; unmatched junction nucleotides: 10. The CDR3, as DNA: TGTGCCAGCAGCTTGAGGGGTAGGGGGCCGGTCACTGAAGCTTTCTTT. Protein sequence: CASSLRGRGPVTEAFF.

This clonotype occurred many times. The J gene is TRBJ1-2, the V gene TRBV18; D is unresolved. Trimming cost V 0 bases and J 0 bases, with 5 bases left between them. CDR3 length equals 14 residues. Germline assignment: CDR1 KGHSH and CDR2 LQKENI. As DNA, the CDR3 is TGTGCCAGCTCACCACCAGGGTCTAACTATGGCTACACCTTC. Residues: CASSPPGSNYGYTF. Full variable domain (rest looked up from reference TRBV18 and TRBJ1-2): NAGVMQNPRHLVRRRGQEARLRCSPMKGHSHVYWYRQLPEEGLKFMVYLQKENIIDESGMPKERFSAEFPKEGPSILRIQQVVRGDSAAYFCASSPPGSNYGYTFGSGTRLTVV.

Sample share makes this clonotype medium-sized. This may stem from a read error, because a much larger clone lies one nucleotide away. The CDR3 nucleotides read TGCGCCAGCAGATACAGCTCTGAGCAGTTCTTC. Translation: CASRYSSEQFF. This sequence joins TRBV5-1 and TRBJ2-1; D is unresolved. CDR3 length equals 11 residues. From germline, CDR1 is SGHRS and CDR2 YFSETQ. Trimming removed 5 bases at V and 9 bases at J, with 9 bases between. Using reference TRBV5-1 and TRBJ2-1 for the parts outside the CDR3, the full variable domain is KAGVTQTPRYLIKTRGQQVTLSCSPISGHRSVSWYQQTPGQGLQFLFEYFSETQRNKGNFPGRFSGRQFSNSRSEMNVSTLELGDSALYLCASRYSSEQFFGPGTRLTVL.

This clonotype was seen only a few times. The rearrangement joins TRBV25-1 to TRBJ2-7; 8 nucleotides line up with TRBD1. Looked up from germline, CDR1 is MGHDK and CDR2 is SYGVNS. CDR3 length: 13 residues. V gave up 5 bases and J gave up 4 bases; unmatched junction bases: 4. The CDR3 nucleotides read TGTGCCAGCAGTCAACGGACAGGGTACGAGCAGTACTTC. It yields the protein CASSQRTGYEQYF.

This clonotype was observed many times. The J gene is TRBJ2-4, the V gene TRBV4-1, with 9 bases aligning to TRBD2. CDR1 and CDR2 (germline): MGHRA, YSYEKL. V lost 2 bases to trimming and J lost 8 bases; unmatched junction nucleotides: 10. This CDR3 has 16 residues. CDR3 region: CASSQISSGSGDIQYF. In DNA form, the CDR3 reads TGCGCCAGCAGCCAAATCAGTAGCGGGAGCGGAGACATTCAGTACTTC.

This clonotype was detected only a few times. Mismatch with germline at one junction end may stem from a read error. The V gene is TRBV4-1, the J gene TRBJ2-2; TRBD2 agrees at 7 bases. CDR3 size: 13 residues. Per germline, CDR1 MGHRA and CDR2 YSYEKL. The CDR3 here is CASSQDLGGGLFF. CDR3 DNA: TGCGCCAGCAGCCAAGATTTGGGCGGGGGGCTGTTTTTT.

Ten or more counts support this clonotype. The chain has TRBV5-1 and TRBJ2-1; 10 bases are shared with TRBD1. This CDR3 comprises 14 residues. Germline assignment: CDR1 SGHRS and CDR2 YFSETQ. V lost 0 bases and J lost 7; bases outside the gene matches: 1. The CDR3 spells CASSLGDRGNEQFF. The CDR3 nucleotides are TGCGCCAGCAGCTTGGGGGACAGGGGAAATGAGCAGTTCTTC. Together with reference TRBV5-1 and TRBJ2-1, the CDR3 gives the full variable domain: KAGVTQTPRYLIKTRGQQVTLSCSPISGHRSVSWYQQTPGQGLQFLFEYFSETQRNKGNFPGRFSGRQFSNSRSEMNVSTLELGDSALYLCASSLGDRGNEQFFGPGTRLTVL.

This clonotype was counted many times. The chain joins TRBV20-1 to TRBJ1-6; TRBD1 is a possible D gene (5 bases). Germline V gene lookup returns CDR1 DFQATT and CDR2 SNEGSKA (reference sequence). V was cut by 6 bases and J by 2 bases, with 11 bases left in between. CDR3 length equals 14 residues. The CDR3 loop reads CSARRQPYNSPLHF. The CDR3 DNA reads as TGCAGTGCGAGACGACAGCCCTATAATTCACCCCTCCACTTT.